These 29 T cell receptor beta chains were all obtained from the same sample, sequenced in a study of blood T cell repertoires in COVID-19. Clones were read by immunoSEQ multiplex PCR, and TCRdb kept only the in-frame ones, dropping some. Of some 150,000 clones listed, more than 80% were seen once; the top ten hold around 15%. Sequencing was carried out using peripheral blood. All receptors derive from a middle-aged woman with acute or convalescent COVID-19.

The V gene is TRBV28, the J gene TRBJ1-3, with D hard to call. The CDR3 runs 16 residues. Germline-derived CDR1 and CDR2 are MDHEN and SYDVKM. With 7 bases removed from V and 8 bases from J, the gap between germline ends came to 24 bases. CDR3: CASTPTSGWSEDTIYF. CDR3 DNA: TGTGCCAGCACCCCAACCTCGGGTTGGTCGGAGGACACCATATATTTT.

The rearrangement links TRBV5-5 to TRBJ2-7; D call uncertain. From germline, CDR1 is SGHKS and CDR2 YYEKEE (reference sequence). This CDR3 region has 11 residues. Trimming removed 4 bases from V and 4 bases from J, with 6 bases in between. CDR3: CASSHRYEQYF. The CDR3 coding sequence is TGTGCCAGCAGCCACAGATACGAGCAGTACTTC. Looking up the rest from reference TRBV5-5 and TRBJ2-7 gives the full variable domain: DAGVTQSPTHLIKTRGQQVTLRCSPISGHKSVSWYQQVLGQGPQFIFQYYEKEERGRGNFPDRFSARQFPNYSSELNVNALLLGDSALYLCASSHRYEQYFGPGTRLTVT.

This sequence joins TRBV6-5 and TRBJ1-2; D ambiguous. Trimming pared 0 bases from V and 4 bases from J, leaving 9 bases between. Germline V lookup: CDR1 MNHEY, CDR2 SVGAGI. There are 14 residues in the CDR3. The DNA of the CDR3 is TGTGCCAGCAGTTACTCGGTGCCCGGCTATGGCTACACCTTC. Its protein is CASSYSVPGYGYTF.

On this clone: Other DNA variants within this sample encode the same CDR3. The chain has TRBV5-1 and TRBJ2-5; unclear D gene. V was clipped by 1 base and J by 0 bases, with 10 bases between them. The CDR3 consists of 15 residues. Germline CDR1 reads SGHRS; CDR2 reads YFSETQ. In DNA form, the CDR3 reads TGCGCCAGCAGCTTGTCAGGTCATAACCAAGAGACCCAGTACTTC. Its translation: CASSLSGHNQETQYF.

V is TRBV6-4 and J is TRBJ2-3; 8 bases match TRBD1. With V trimmed by 3 bases and J by 0 bases, 2 bases remained unmatched. Germline V lookup: CDR1 MRHNA, CDR2 SNTAGT. The CDR3 loop spans 15 amino acids. CDR3 amino acids: CASSENRGSTDTQYF. The CDR3, as DNA: TGTGCCAGCAGTGAAAACAGGGGGAGCACAGATACGCAGTATTTT.

V and J are TRBV4-1 and TRBJ2-3; 7 bases are shared with TRBD1. V was pared by 3 bases and J by 6 bases, with 6 bases of the junction left unmatched. This CDR3 has 14 residues. Germline-derived CDR1 and CDR2 are MGHRA and YSYEKL. CDR3 protein: CASSQVTGIDTQYF. In DNA, the CDR3 is TGCGCCAGCAGCCAGGTGACAGGGATCGATACGCAGTATTTT.

This chain uses TRBV27 with TRBJ2-7; 9 bases align to TRBD1. The trim removed 3 bases at V and 6 bases at J, leaving 6 bases unmatched. This CDR3 is built from 14 residues. In germline, CDR1 is MNHEY, CDR2 SMNVEV (reference sequence). CDR3 DNA: TGTGCCAGCAGTTTTCGCCGGACAGGGGCCGAGCAGTACTTC. Translation gives CASSFRRTGAEQYF.

This rearrangement joins TRBV19 to TRBJ1-2; the match to TRBD1 covers 7 bases. J gave up 8 bases and V 6 bases, and 12 bases lay outside the gene matches. The CDR3 consists of 14 residues. Germline V lookup: CDR1 LNHDA, CDR2 SQIVND (reference sequence). The CDR3 DNA reads TGTGCCAGTAGCACCGCAAACAGGGACAGCGGCTACACCTTC. Encoded protein: CASSTANRDSGYTF.

The V and J genes are TRBV27 and TRBJ2-3; 12 bases line up with TRBD2. The CDR3 has 14 amino acids. The V gene's germline CDR1 is MNHEY and CDR2 SMNVEV (reference sequence). V lost 8 bases, J lost 4 bases, and 4 bases stayed unmatched. This CDR3 is CASRLAGGPDTQYF. The CDR3 DNA reads as TGTGCCAGCCGCCTAGCGGGAGGGCCAGATACGCAGTATTTT.

This clone was counted a single time. The chain recombines TRBV6-5 with TRBJ2-5; TRBD2 matches at 7 bases. The trim removed 2 bases at V and 2 bases at J, leaving 8 bases unmatched. The germline V gene has CDR1 MNHEY and CDR2 SVGAGI. This CDR3 contains 16 residues. The CDR3 protein is CASSYQSTSEQETQYF. CDR3 nucleotide sequence: TGTGCCAGCAGTTACCAGTCAACTAGCGAACAAGAGACCCAGTACTTC.

The V and J genes are TRBV7-3 and TRBJ2-3; perhaps TRBD2 as D (6 bases). V dropped 2 bases and J dropped 0 bases, with 9 bases sitting between them. The CDR3 is 15 amino acids. Germline CDR1 is SGHTA and CDR2 is FQGTGA. The CDR3 region has the DNA TGTGCCAGCAGCTTATCCGGGACTAGCACAGATACGCAGTATTTT. As protein: CASSLSGTSTDTQYF.

This chain links TRBV11-3 with TRBJ2-1; the match to TRBD2 covers 15 bases. This CDR3 has 17 residues. Germline V gene data show CDR1 as SGHNT and CDR2 as YENEEA. V lost 4 bases and J lost 1; bases outside the gene matches: 2. This CDR3 is CASSSGLAGGSYNEQFF. DNA for the CDR3: TGTGCCAGCAGCTCCGGACTAGCGGGAGGGTCCTACAATGAGCAGTTCTTC.

The DNA of the CDR3 is TGCGCCAGCAGCTTAGCGCCTACCCAAGAGACCCAGTACTTC. Its translation: CASSLAPTQETQYF. This chain uses TRBV5-1 with TRBJ2-5; D is ambiguous. The CDR3 runs to 14 residues. Germline V gives CDR1 SGHRS, CDR2 YFSETQ. The V end was cut by 2 bases, the J end by 1 base, with 9 bases between.

This chain uses TRBV19 with TRBJ1-5, with TRBD1 as a possible D gene (5 bases). The CDR3 is 14 amino acids. The germline V gene encodes CDR1 LNHDA and CDR2 SQIVND (reference sequence). V lost 7 bases and J 8 bases, leaving 18 bases between the germline ends. The CDR3 protein is CASTPAGRIKPQHF. CDR3 sequence (DNA): TGTGCCAGTACCCCGGCAGGGCGGATAAAGCCCCAGCATTTT.

The CDR3 DNA follows: TGTGCCAGCAGTGAATATAGGGGTATGGAGAACACTGAAGCTTTCTTT. Amino acid sequence: CASSEYRGMENTEAFF. The chain joins TRBV25-1 to TRBJ1-1; tentative D call: TRBD1 (5 bases). From germline, CDR1 is MGHDK and CDR2 SYGVNS. The CDR3 consists of 16 residues. V was pared by 0 bases and J by 1 base, with 12 bases between.

This sequence joins TRBV19 and TRBJ2-1, with 12 bases that match TRBD2. Trimming took 3 bases from V and 4 from J; bases not matched to a gene: 4. This CDR3 spans 16 amino acids. CDR1 and CDR2 from the germline V gene are LNHDA and SQIVND (reference sequence). CDR3 bases: TGTGCCAGTAGTATTGAGACTAGCGGGGGTTACAATGAGCAGTTCTTC. As protein: CASSIETSGGYNEQFF.

This clone appeared many times. The V call is TRBV15, the J call TRBJ1-3, with 11 bases matching TRBD1. The CDR3 has 16 residues. The V segment lost 5 bases and the J segment 1 base; nucleotides outside the gene matches: 4. Looked up from germline, CDR1 is LNHNV and CDR2 is YYDKDF (reference sequence). CDR3 nucleotide sequence: TGTGCCACCAGCCAAGGGGACAGGGGGTCTGGAAACACCATATATTTT. Translated, it gives CATSQGDRGSGNTIYF. The full variable domain, completed using reference TRBV15 and TRBJ1-3, is DAMVIQNPRYQVTQFGKPVTLSCSQTLNHNVMYWYQQKSSQAPKLLFHYYDKDFNNEADTPDNFQSRRPNTSFCFLDIRSPGLGDTAMYLCATSQGDRGSGNTIYFGEGSWLTVV.

The chain links TRBV29-1 to TRBJ2-2; TRBD2 might be the D (5 bases). The CDR3 covers 13 residues. The V end was cut by 5 bases, the J end by 3 bases, with 10 bases between. CDR1 is SQVTM and CDR2 is ANQGSEA in the germline V gene. The CDR3 DNA reads as TGCAGCGTTCGGGAACTCCACACCGGGGAGCTGTTTTTT. Protein product: CSVRELHTGELFF.

The gene calls are TRBV18 and TRBJ2-5, with a possible D match to TRBD2 (5 bases). This CDR3 is 15 amino acids long. CDR1 is KGHSH and CDR2 is LQKENI in the germline V gene. V was cut by 1 base and J by 5 bases, with 14 bases left in between. CDR3 residues: CASSPRLPERETQYF. The CDR3 DNA follows: TGTGCCAGCTCACCACGTCTCCCCGAGCGGGAGACCCAGTACTTC. Complete variable domain (other parts from reference TRBV18 and TRBJ2-5): NAGVMQNPRHLVRRRGQEARLRCSPMKGHSHVYWYRQLPEEGLKFMVYLQKENIIDESGMPKERFSAEFPKEGPSILRIQQVVRGDSAAYFCASSPRLPERETQYFGPGTRLLVL.

The gene calls are TRBV5-1 and TRBJ1-1; D is possibly TRBD1 (6 bases). The CDR3 runs to 15 residues. Germline lookup yields CDR1 SGHRS and CDR2 YFSETQ. V was pared by 4 bases and J by 0 bases, with 13 bases between. This CDR3 is CASSRQDRVNTEAFF. The DNA of the CDR3 is TGCGCCAGCAGCCGGCAGGACAGAGTGAACACTGAAGCTTTCTTT.

V usage is TRBV14 and J usage is TRBJ2-7; 8 nucleotides agree with TRBD2. Trimming removed 6 bases from V and 3 bases from J; junction bases left unmatched: 4. CDR3 length: 13 amino acids. Germline lookup yields CDR1 SGHDN and CDR2 FVKESK. The CDR3 nucleotides read TGTGCCAGCAGTCAAACTAGCGGCTACGAGCAGTACTTC. Translating gives CASSQTSGYEQYF.

The rearrangement joins TRBV2 to TRBJ1-2; 9 bases match TRBD1. V was clipped by 9 bases and J by 6 bases; unmatched bases: 2. In germline, CDR1 is SNHLY, CDR2 FYNNEI. The length of the CDR3 is 11 residues. The DNA for the CDR3 is TGTGCCAGACGACAGGGGGATGGCTACACCTTC. Residues: CARRQGDGYTF.

The rearrangement joins TRBV5-1 to TRBJ1-5; 8 bases are shared with TRBD1. Germline CDR1 and CDR2: SGHRS and YFSETQ. The CDR3 consists of 15 residues. V lost 2 bases and J lost 3; bases outside the gene matches: 4. The CDR3 is CASSFQGALNQPQHF. In DNA form, the CDR3 reads TGCGCCAGCAGCTTCCAGGGGGCTCTCAATCAGCCCCAGCATTTT.

This chain joins TRBV2 and TRBJ2-3; no clear D. V was trimmed by 6 bases and J by 0 bases, leaving 19 bases between them. Germline V gene sequence: CDR1 SNHLY, CDR2 FYNNEI. This CDR3 comprises 17 residues. CDR3 coding DNA: TGTGCCAGCAGAGTTCACGCTATGGGTAGCAGCACAGATACGCAGTATTTT. It yields the protein CASRVHAMGSSTDTQYF.

The chain joins TRBV2 to TRBJ2-1; tentative D call: TRBD1 (6 bases). Germline values: CDR1 SNHLY, CDR2 FYNNEI. Trimming took off 6 bases at V and 5 bases at J, with 14 bases between the two ends. CDR3 size: 14 residues. CDR3 bases: TGTGCCAGCAGAGGACAGACTTATAACAATGAGCAGTTCTTC. This codes for CASRGQTYNNEQFF.

The genes are TRBV19 and TRBJ1-2; D is uncertain. CDR3 length equals 14 residues. Trimming left V 3 bases short and J 6 bases short, with 14 bases between. CDR1 is LNHDA, CDR2 SQIVND, per germline (reference sequence). CDR3 DNA sequence: TGTGCCAGTAGTATCCGTCAAATAGATAATGGCTACACCTTC. Translated: CASSIRQIDNGYTF.

The V call is TRBV19, the J call TRBJ2-1, with 7 bases aligning to TRBD2. The CDR3 covers 15 residues. From germline, CDR1 is LNHDA and CDR2 SQIVND (reference sequence). The V gene end was trimmed by 7 bases and the J gene end by 0 bases; junction bases not matched to a gene: 6. CDR3 nucleotides: TGTGCCAGTACTCTAGCGGTGAACTCCTACAATGAGCAGTTCTTC. It encodes CASTLAVNSYNEQFF.

V gene TRBV27 combines with J gene TRBJ2-1; a possible D gene is TRBD2 (5 bases). The CDR3 loop spans 16 amino acids. Germline assignment: CDR1 MNHEY and CDR2 SMNVEV (reference sequence). V lost 1 base and J 7 bases, leaving 17 bases between the germline ends. CDR3 DNA sequence: TGTGCCAGCAGTTTATTCGGGCGGGCCGTGAGGAATGAGCAGTTCTTC. Its protein is CASSLFGRAVRNEQFF.

CDR3 nucleotides: TGTGCCAGCAGTCGGACAGGGTTATACGAGCAGTACTTC. This encodes CASSRTGLYEQYF. The chain joins TRBV6-5 to TRBJ2-7; 8 nucleotides match TRBD1. CDR1 and CDR2 (germline): MNHEY, SVGAGI. The CDR3 length is 13 residues. V was pared by 5 bases and J by 4 bases, with 4 bases of the junction left unmatched.